The present entry profiles one T cell receptor beta chain with its context. Its antigen is currently unknown. The germline V gene encodes CDR1 SEHNR and CDR2 FQNEAQ (reference sequence). The ends lost 5 bases at V and 1 base at J; junction bases unmatched: 4. This CDR3 has 14 amino acids. Patients were ineligible given autoimmune disease history or systemic immunosuppression. The sample originates from a study of OX40 agonist ivuxolimab in advanced cancers. Profiled with immunoSEQ multiplex PCR; TCRdb holds only in-frame clones, not every one. The data contain approximately 90,000 clones, about 89% of them seen just once; the ten biggest clones take up about 1.6%. Notes on the study in general: The expanded peripheral T cells' antigen specificity was not determined. Among some nonresponders, normalized T-cell clonal expansion was also low. Among T cells, CD8+ cells averaged more expanded clones than CD4+ cells.

The sequence was collected from an adult with an advanced solid tumor such as melanoma, head and neck, liver or kidney cancer. Here the sequenced sample was CD4+ or CD8+ T cells sorted from blood, taken in a trial of the OX40 agonist ivuxolimab. The chain combines TRBV7-9 with TRBJ1-1; 7 bases match TRBD1. In DNA form, the CDR3 reads TGTGCCAGCAGCCGACAGGGATCGAACACTGAAGCTTTCTTT. Protein sequence: CASSRQGSNTEAFF.